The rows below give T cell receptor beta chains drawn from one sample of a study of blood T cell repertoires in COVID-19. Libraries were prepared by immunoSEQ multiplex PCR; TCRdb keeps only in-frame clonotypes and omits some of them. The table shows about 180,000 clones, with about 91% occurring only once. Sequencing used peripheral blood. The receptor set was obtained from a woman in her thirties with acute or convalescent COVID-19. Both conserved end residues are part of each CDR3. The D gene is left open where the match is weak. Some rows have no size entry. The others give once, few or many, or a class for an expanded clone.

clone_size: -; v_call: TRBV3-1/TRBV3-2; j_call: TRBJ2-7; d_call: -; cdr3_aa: CASSQLGAASTYEQYF; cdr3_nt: TGTGCCAGCAGCCAACTAGGAGCTGCCTCGACCTACGAGCAGTACTTC
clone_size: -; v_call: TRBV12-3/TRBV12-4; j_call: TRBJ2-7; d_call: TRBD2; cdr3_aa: CASRGLASYEQYF; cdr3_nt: TGTGCCAGCAGGGGACTAGCGAGCTACGAGCAGTACTTC
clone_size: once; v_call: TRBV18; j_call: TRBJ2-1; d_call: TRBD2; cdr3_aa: CASSAKGGRALDEQFF; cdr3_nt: TGTGCCAGCTCAGCGAAGGGAGGGAGGGCCTTAGATGAGCAGTTCTTC
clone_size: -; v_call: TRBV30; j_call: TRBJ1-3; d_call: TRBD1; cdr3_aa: CAWSVNRGDTIYF; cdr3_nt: TGTGCCTGGAGTGTAAACAGGGGGGACACCATATATTTT
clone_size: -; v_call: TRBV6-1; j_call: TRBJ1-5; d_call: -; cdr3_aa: CASSAGIFYSNQPQHF; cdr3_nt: TGTGCCAGCAGTGCGGGAATTTTTTATAGCAATCAGCCCCAGCATTTT
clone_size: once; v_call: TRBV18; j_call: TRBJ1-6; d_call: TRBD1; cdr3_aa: CASSGPRQGSPLHF; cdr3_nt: TGTGCCAGCTCAGGCCCTCGACAGGGATCACCCCTCCACTTT
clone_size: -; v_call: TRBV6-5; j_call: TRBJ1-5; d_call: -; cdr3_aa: CASSLTGRVDNQPQHF; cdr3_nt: TGTGCCAGCAGTTTGACAGGAAGAGTGGATAATCAGCCCCAGCATTTT
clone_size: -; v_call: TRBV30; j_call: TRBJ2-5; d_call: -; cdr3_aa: CAWSGGGLETQYF; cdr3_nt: TGTGCCTGGAGTGGTGGCGGTCTCGAAACCCAGTACTTC
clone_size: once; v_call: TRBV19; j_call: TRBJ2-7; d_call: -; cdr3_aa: CASSRDFSYEQYF; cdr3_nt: TGTGCCAGTTCCCGGGACTTCTCCTACGAGCAGTACTTC
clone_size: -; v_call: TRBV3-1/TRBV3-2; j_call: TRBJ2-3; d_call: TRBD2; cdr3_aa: CASRQLAGSTQYF; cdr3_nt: TGTGCCAGCAGACAACTAGCGGGGTCTACGCAGTATTTT
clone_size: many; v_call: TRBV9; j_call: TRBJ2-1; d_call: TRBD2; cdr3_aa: CASSSTSGRTNEQFF; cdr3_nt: TGTGCCAGCAGTTCAACTAGCGGGAGAACGAATGAGCAGTTCTTC
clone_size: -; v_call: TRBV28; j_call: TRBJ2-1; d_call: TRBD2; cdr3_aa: CASSFRLAGTLSSYNEQFF; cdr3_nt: TGTGCCAGCAGTTTCCGACTAGCGGGGACACTCAGCTCCTACAATGAGCAGTTCTTC
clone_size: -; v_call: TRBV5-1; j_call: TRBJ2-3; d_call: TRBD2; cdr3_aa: CASSLSGTSGPVF; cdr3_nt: TGCGCCAGCAGCCTTTCCGGGACTAGCGGCCCTGTTTTT
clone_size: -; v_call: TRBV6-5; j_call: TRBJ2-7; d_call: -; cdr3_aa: CASTVHFAGSYEQYF; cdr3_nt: TGTGCCAGCACTGTCCACTTTGCGGGAAGCTACGAGCAGTACTTC
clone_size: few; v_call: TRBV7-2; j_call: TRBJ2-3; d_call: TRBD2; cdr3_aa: CASSAGLERDTQYF; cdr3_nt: TGTGCCAGCAGCGCGGGACTAGAGCGGGATACGCAGTATTTT
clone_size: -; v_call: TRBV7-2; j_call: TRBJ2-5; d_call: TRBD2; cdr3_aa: CASSLFQGGGETQYF; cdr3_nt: TGTGCCAGCAGCTTATTTCAGGGCGGGGGGGAGACCCAGTACTTC
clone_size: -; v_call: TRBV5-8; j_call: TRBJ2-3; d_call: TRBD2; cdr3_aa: CASSWRLAATDTQYF; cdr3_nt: TGTGCCAGCAGCTGGAGACTAGCGGCCACAGATACGCAGTATTTT
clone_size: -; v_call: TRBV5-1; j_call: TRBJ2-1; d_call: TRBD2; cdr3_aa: CASSLGGRARNEQFF; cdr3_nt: TGCGCCAGCAGCTTAGGCGGGAGGGCCCGGAATGAGCAGTTCTTC
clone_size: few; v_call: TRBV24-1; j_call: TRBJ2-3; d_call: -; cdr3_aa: CATSDFGRDSTDTQYF; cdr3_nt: TGTGCCACCAGTGATTTTGGGCGGGACAGCACAGATACGCAGTATTTT
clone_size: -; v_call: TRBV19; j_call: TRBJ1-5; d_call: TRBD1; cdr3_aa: CASSIDHWTGNHQPQHF; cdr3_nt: TGTGCCAGTAGTATAGATCATTGGACAGGGAATCATCAGCCCCAGCATTTT